The 25 T cell receptor beta chains below all came from one sample that was sequenced in a study of shared clonotypes between healthy human individuals. Clones were read by immunoSEQ multiplex PCR, and TCRdb kept only the in-frame ones, dropping some. The sample holds about 1 million clones, approximately 70% seen once. The specimen sequenced was memory CD4+ T cells sorted from blood. Specified subset: CD45RA-negative fraction. The receptors stem from a man aged 18 to 29 in good health.

On this clone itself: Distinct nucleotide sequences in the sample also encode this CDR3. The chain is built from TRBV14 and TRBJ2-7; 10 bases match TRBD1. After removal of 4 bases from V and 4 bases from J, the junction contained 4 bases not matched to a gene. This CDR3 contains 14 residues. Germline V gives CDR1 SGHDN, CDR2 FVKESK. Here the CDR3 reads CASSPRQGAYEQYF. In DNA form, the CDR3 reads TGTGCCAGCAGCCCAAGACAGGGGGCGTACGAGCAGTACTTC.

The chain joins TRBV14 to TRBJ1-5; unclear D gene. The V end lost 6 bases, the J end lost 6 bases, and 6 bases lay between the germline ends. From germline, CDR1 is SGHDN and CDR2 FVKESK. This CDR3 spans 11 amino acids. The CDR3 sequence: CASRPGQPQHF. The CDR3 nucleotides read TGTGCCAGCAGACCCGGTCAGCCCCAGCATTTT.

CDR3 nucleotides: TGTGCCAGCAGCCCCCTTGGGTGGGAGGGCCAAAACACCGGGGAGCTGTTTTTT. This codes for CASSPLGWEGQNTGELFF. The chain has TRBV7-6 and TRBJ2-2; 7 nucleotides agree with TRBD2. From germline, CDR1 is SGHVS and CDR2 FNYEAQ. The CDR3 is 18 residues long. V shed 5 bases and J 2 bases; nucleotides not matched to a gene: 14.

A few counts support this clone. The chain recombines TRBV6-4 with TRBJ2-4; 7 bases are a match to TRBD2. With V trimmed by 4 bases and J by 0 bases, 12 bases remained unmatched. Germline CDR1 MRHNA, CDR2 SNTAGT. The CDR3 is made up of 18 amino acids. The CDR3 protein is CASSGEGEQGLAKNIQYF. The DNA of the CDR3 is TGTGCCAGCAGTGGGGAGGGCGAGCAGGGACTAGCCAAAAACATTCAGTACTTC.

V usage is TRBV5-6 and J usage is TRBJ2-2, with D possibly TRBD2 on 5 matching bases. Germline lookup yields CDR1 SGHDT and CDR2 YYEEEE. CDR3 length: 14 amino acids. Trimming left V 4 bases short and J 6 bases short, with 13 bases between. In DNA, the CDR3 is TGTGCCAGCAGCCCCGGACTCTACGCCGGGGAGCTGTTTTTT. Its protein product is CASSPGLYAGELFF.

The V call is TRBV25-1, the J call TRBJ2-1; D call uncertain. The CDR3 is 14 amino acids. Trimming removed 3 bases at V and 5 bases at J, with 11 bases between. Germline CDR1 MGHDK, CDR2 SYGVNS. Here the CDR3 reads CASSDHKVNNEQFF. Written as DNA, the CDR3 is TGTGCCAGCAGTGATCATAAGGTAAACAATGAGCAGTTCTTC.

The rearrangement links TRBV28 to TRBJ2-3; 8 bases map to TRBD1. This CDR3 has 15 residues. Trimming at V came to 5 bases and at J to 1 base, leaving 5 bases not matched to a gene. The V gene's germline CDR1 is MDHEN and CDR2 SYDVKM. Written as DNA, the CDR3 is TGTGCCAGCAGTGTCAGGGGGCCCCGCACAGATACGCAGTATTTT. Encoded protein: CASSVRGPRTDTQYF.

The chain combines TRBV4-1 with TRBJ2-1, with TRBD2 identical over 9 bases. J was trimmed by 0 bases and V by 1 base; bases with no gene match: 19. From germline, CDR1 is MGHRA and CDR2 YSYEKL. CDR3 length: 22 residues. The CDR3 loop reads CASSQAALAGGQRKFSYNEQFF. Here the CDR3 DNA reads TGCGCCAGCAGCCAAGCTGCACTAGCGGGCGGACAAAGGAAATTCTCCTACAATGAGCAGTTCTTC.

The chain employs TRBV5-1 and TRBJ1-6, with D possibly matching TRBD1 (5 bases). Germline V CDR1 and CDR2: SGHRS, YFSETQ. The V gene lost 0 bases and the J gene lost 10 bases, with 14 bases spanning the gap. This CDR3 region has 15 residues. CDR3 in DNA: TGCGCCAGCAGCTTGGGAGGGACGGACCAGTCACCCCTCCACTTT. It specifies CASSLGGTDQSPLHF.

The V call is TRBV2, the J call TRBJ2-7; TRBD1 is a possible D gene (6 bases). The germline V gene encodes CDR1 SNHLY and CDR2 FYNNEI. The CDR3 spans 11 residues. Trimming removed 7 bases at V and 7 bases at J, with 11 bases between. Here the CDR3 DNA reads TGTGCCAGCAACAGGGCCAGTGAGCAGTACTTC. Protein product: CASNRASEQYF.

The chain recombines TRBV6-1 with TRBJ1-1, with D possibly being TRBD1 (5 bases). This CDR3 contains 12 residues. Germline CDR1 MNHNS, CDR2 SASEGT. V dropped 5 bases and J dropped 8 bases, with 12 bases sitting between them. The CDR3 DNA follows: TGTGCCAGCAGTACCCCCGGGGGGGAAGCTTTCTTT. Translating it yields CASSTPGGEAFF.

The V and J genes are TRBV7-2 and TRBJ1-6; D unresolved. V lost 3 bases and J 5 bases, leaving 8 bases between the germline ends. Germline V lookup: CDR1 SGHTA, CDR2 FQGNSA. The CDR3 has 14 residues. In DNA form, the CDR3 reads TGTGCCAGCAGCTTTGATAGGGATAATTCACCCCTCCACTTT. This sequence encodes CASSFDRDNSPLHF.

V is TRBV15 and J is TRBJ2-7, with D maybe TRBD2 (5 bases). CDR1 LNHNV and CDR2 YYDKDF come from the germline V gene (reference sequence). V was clipped by 0 bases and J by 3 bases, with 12 bases between them. The CDR3 loop spans 15 amino acids. CDR3 in DNA: TGTGCCACCAGCAGAGATAGGGAGAACCGCTACGAGCAGTACTTC. It is translated as CATSRDRENRYEQYF.

The V and J genes are TRBV7-8 and TRBJ1-1; D call uncertain. The germline V gene encodes CDR1 SGHVS and CDR2 FQNEAQ. CDR3 length: 12 residues. The ends were cut back, 5 bases at V and 7 bases at J, with 11 bases in the middle. This chain's CDR3 is CASSQWPVEAFF. CDR3 in DNA: TGTGCCAGCAGCCAGTGGCCAGTTGAAGCTTTCTTT.

This clone occurred once. CDR3 loop: CASSDRLAVPYEQYF. The DNA of the CDR3 is TGTGCCAGCAGTGACAGACTAGCGGTTCCCTACGAGCAGTACTTC. This chain joins TRBV6-1 and TRBJ2-7, with 9 positions matching TRBD2. This CDR3 spans 15 amino acids. Germline CDR1 and CDR2: MNHNS and SASEGT. The V gene end was trimmed by 3 bases and the J gene end by 2 bases; junction bases not matched to a gene: 5.

The chain carries TRBV28 and TRBJ1-2; D might be TRBD1 (5 bases). The germline gives CDR1 MDHEN, CDR2 SYDVKM. The length of the CDR3 is 14 residues. The V end lost 3 bases, the J end lost 4 bases, and 12 bases lay between the germline ends. The CDR3, as DNA: TGTGCCAGCAGTTTTGGGGGTGCTAGCTATGGCTACACCTTC. This gives the protein CASSFGGASYGYTF.

The V gene is TRBV7-6, the J gene TRBJ2-5; TRBD1 agrees at 7 bases. Germline V gene lookup returns CDR1 SGHVS and CDR2 FNYEAQ. V shed 5 bases and J 5 bases; nucleotides not matched to a gene: 5. The CDR3 is 13 residues long. The CDR3 region is CASSQGTAETQYF. The CDR3 region has the DNA TGTGCCAGCAGCCAAGGGACAGCGGAGACCCAGTACTTC.

This clone showed up just once. This chain connects TRBV29-1 to TRBJ2-3; 8 positions match TRBD2. CDR3 length: 12 residues. V lost 5 bases and J lost 6; bases outside the gene matches: 4. Germline V gene lookup returns CDR1 SQVTM and CDR2 ANQGSEA. CDR3 nucleotide sequence: TGCAGCGTTAGAGCGGGGGTGGATACGCAGTATTTT. Protein sequence: CSVRAGVDTQYF.

This chain joins TRBV11-1 and TRBJ2-7; D might be TRBD1 (6 bases). V shed 5 bases and J shed 3 bases, with 17 bases lying between them. Germline V gene data show CDR1 as SGHAT and CDR2 as FQDESV (reference sequence). CDR3 length: 15 amino acids. CDR3 residues: CASSISGTHYYEQYF. The CDR3 DNA follows: TGTGCCAGCAGCATCTCCGGGACACACTACTACGAGCAGTACTTC.

This chain joins TRBV30 and TRBJ1-4; no clear D. CDR1 GTSNPN and CDR2 SVGIG come from the germline V gene (reference sequence). The V end lost 5 bases, the J end lost 8 bases, and 6 bases lay between the germline ends. The CDR3 is 10 amino acids. In DNA, the CDR3 is TGTGCCTGGGGCAGGGAAAAACTGTTTTTT. Translation: CAWGREKLFF.

The genes are TRBV11-2 and TRBJ1-6; 7 bases are a match to TRBD1. Germline trimming cut 1 base from V and 7 bases from J; bases unmatched to any gene: 4. Germline assignment: CDR1 SGHAT and CDR2 FQNNGV. This CDR3 region has 15 residues. CDR3 loop: CASSLGDRENSPLHF. The CDR3 DNA follows: TGTGCCAGCAGCTTAGGGGACAGAGAGAATTCACCCCTCCACTTT.

This chain connects TRBV6-1 to TRBJ2-1, with 8 bases matching TRBD2. Germline V gives CDR1 MNHNS, CDR2 SASEGT. V gave up 5 bases and J gave up 2 bases; unmatched junction bases: 5. This CDR3 has 15 residues. CDR3 DNA: TGTGCCAGCAGTCGGGTAGCGGGACCCTACAATGAGCAGTTCTTC. It is translated as CASSRVAGPYNEQFF.

The rearrangement links TRBV19 to TRBJ2-7; D is unclear. The CDR3 is made up of 13 amino acids. Germline-derived CDR1 and CDR2 are LNHDA and SQIVND (reference sequence). V gave up 1 base and J gave up 2 bases, with 6 bases separating them. The DNA for the CDR3 is TGTGCCAGTAGTATAGCCGGAACCTACGAGCAGTACTTC. It is translated as CASSIAGTYEQYF. Based on the CDR3 plus reference TRBV19 and TRBJ2-7, the full variable domain is DGGITQSPKYLFRKEGQNVTLSCEQNLNHDAMYWYRQDPGQGLRLIYYSQIVNDFQKGDIAEGYSVSREKKESFPLTVTSAQKNPTAFYLCASSIAGTYEQYFGPGTRLTVT.

V is TRBV9 and J is TRBJ2-1; 8 positions match TRBD2. With V trimmed by 2 bases and J by 5 bases, 6 bases remained unmatched. CDR1 and CDR2 (germline): SGDLS, YYNGEE. The CDR3 has 15 residues. CDR3 nucleotides: TGTGCCAGCAGCGTCGGCGGGGGGATCAACAATGAGCAGTTCTTC. Amino acids: CASSVGGGINNEQFF.

This clone appeared a single time. CDR3 amino acids: CASSLSGPNYGYTF. The CDR3 nucleotides are TGTGCCAGCAGTCTATCGGGCCCTAACTATGGCTACACCTTC. This chain uses TRBV28 with TRBJ1-2; D remains unclear. Trimming cost V 5 bases and J 0 bases, with 10 bases left between them. Germline V gives CDR1 MDHEN, CDR2 SYDVKM. The CDR3 totals 14 residues.